This record covers a single T cell receptor (beta chain). These data belong to a study of T-cell memory formation after mild COVID-19. TCRdb recomputed calls from the 5' RACE reads with MiXCR, one row per CDR3 protein. Counted here are 560,000 or so distinct CDR3 sequences, 17% occurring once; the ten biggest clones make up about 7.4%. The germline V and J ends were trimmed by 5 bases and 1 base, with 14 bases remaining between them. This CDR3 region has 16 residues. Germline CDR1 is SGHVS and CDR2 is FNYEAQ. This sequence joins TRBV7-6 and TRBJ2-2; no definite D call. Source material: PBMCs or a T cell subset sorted from them (not recorded which). This receptor was identified in an adult woman who had mild COVID-19 (a few samples of this study predate the infection). Cell type and time point are not known. The CDR3 sequence is CASSPGVGRNTGELFF. The CDR3 DNA reads TGTGCCAGCAGCCCCGGTGTAGGCAGGAACACCGGGGAGCTGTTTTTT.